Below, 21 T cell receptor beta chains from the same sample are listed, as sequenced in a study of molecular identifiers for immune sequencing clone quantification (dated by TCRdb to the late 2010s). The library relied on PCR. Data came from an Illumina HiSeq 4000. The raw public reads went through TCRdb reprocessing: fastp at Q25, MiXCR clone calling, in-frame beta chains kept. When rows share a CDR3 protein, they turn into one entry using the most common DNA and genes. The sample table records about 640,000 distinct CDR3 sequences; 15% to 20% of these occur just once. Roughly 0.9% of the sample belongs to the ten largest clones. The material sequenced was naive CD8+ T cells from blood, with Jurkat cell RNA spiked in. This sample's cell subset or site label indicates: FACS-sorted CD8+CD4-CCR7+CD45RA+ naive T cells. Every receptor here comes from a human donor in good health. Some libraries in this study had Jurkat cell RNA spiked in.

This clonotype appeared many times. This chain joins TRBV11-2 and TRBJ2-1; 7 bases are a match to TRBD1. The V gene end was trimmed by 5 bases and the J gene end by 2 bases; junction bases not matched to a gene: 9. CDR3 length equals 16 residues. Germline V gene lookup returns CDR1 SGHAT and CDR2 FQNNGV. The CDR3 sequence is CASSLTGRGTYNEQFF. CDR3 sequence (DNA): TGTGCCAGCAGCCTTACGGGCAGGGGGACCTACAATGAGCAGTTCTTC. Together with reference TRBV11-2 and TRBJ2-1, the CDR3 gives the full variable domain: EAGVAQSPRYKIIEKRQSVAFWCNPISGHATLYWYQQILGQGPKLLIQFQNNGVVDDSQLPKDRFSAERLKGVDSTLKIQPAKLEDSAVYLCASSLTGRGTYNEQFFGPGTRLTVL.

The V call is TRBV6-5, the J call TRBJ2-7; 11 bases map to TRBD2. There are 15 residues in the CDR3. Germline CDR1 is MNHEY and CDR2 is SVGAGI. V was clipped by 6 bases and J by 0 bases; unmatched bases: 4. The CDR3 DNA sequence: TGTGCCAGCAGGTCGACTAGCGGGAACTCCTACGAGCAGTACTTC. Translating gives CASRSTSGNSYEQYF.

Of note for this clonotype: One end of the junction does not line up with germline, which may come from a read error. The chain has TRBV20-1 and TRBJ1-4, with D unresolved. Germline V lookup: CDR1 DFQATT, CDR2 SNEGSKA (reference sequence). The CDR3 runs to 14 residues. The CDR3 protein is CSARASGNDEKLFF. For the CDR3, the DNA is TGCAGCGCTAGAGCCTCCGGGAATGATGAAAAACTGTTTTTT.

In this sample, this clonotype turned up a few times. The chain uses TRBV12-3 or TRBV12-4 and TRBJ1-5, with a weak D call TRBD1 (6 bases). The germline V and J ends were trimmed by 4 bases and 5 bases, with 15 bases remaining between them. CDR3 length: 15 residues. For the CDR3, the DNA is TGTGCCAGCAGTTCTTTTGGGGGCCCAGATCAGCCCCAGCATTTT. This gives the protein CASSSFGGPDQPQHF.

This clonotype was seen ten or more times. The V gene is TRBV7-6, the J gene TRBJ1-5, with D possibly being TRBD1 (6 bases). The germline V gene encodes CDR1 SGHVS and CDR2 FNYEAQ. Between the trimmed V and J ends, which lost 5 bases and 3 bases, there was a span of 11 bases. The CDR3 contains 14 residues. CDR3 protein: CASSRTANNQPQHF. As DNA, the CDR3 is TGTGCCAGCAGCCGGACAGCCAACAATCAGCCCCAGCATTTT.

This clonotype was seen at least ten times. The chain is built from TRBV19 and TRBJ2-2; unclear D gene. CDR1 and CDR2 (germline): LNHDA, SQIVND (reference sequence). With 4 bases removed from V and 6 bases from J, the gap between germline ends came to 12 bases. This CDR3 has 14 amino acids. The chain's CDR3 is CASSTFGPAGELFF. Written as DNA, the CDR3 is TGTGCCAGTAGTACGTTCGGTCCCGCCGGGGAGCTGTTTTTT.

The rearrangement links TRBV20-1 to TRBJ1-6; 9 bases fit TRBD1. This CDR3 has 17 residues. Germline V lookup: CDR1 DFQATT, CDR2 SNEGSKA (reference sequence). The V segment lost 4 bases and the J segment 8 bases; nucleotides outside the gene matches: 15. The CDR3 region is CSAIDRGGMRRDSPLHF. The DNA for the CDR3 is TGCAGTGCTATTGACAGGGGGGGAATGAGAAGGGATTCACCCCTCCACTTT.

This clonotype was picked up many times. The chain combines TRBV9 with TRBJ2-7, with D possibly TRBD2 on 5 matching bases. Per germline, CDR1 SGDLS and CDR2 YYNGEE. Trimming cost V 0 bases and J 3 bases, with 13 bases left between them. This CDR3 comprises 15 residues. The CDR3 loop reads CASSVGAAVNYEQYF. Here the CDR3 DNA reads TGTGCCAGCAGCGTAGGGGCAGCGGTTAACTACGAGCAGTACTTC.

This clonotype showed up just a few times. This rearrangement joins TRBV7-9 to TRBJ2-5; unclear D gene. Per the germline V gene, CDR1 is SEHNR and CDR2 is FQNEAQ (reference sequence). The V end lost 7 bases, the J end lost 5 bases, and 20 bases lay between the germline ends. CDR3 length equals 15 residues. CDR3 residues: CASNRAGVGWETQYF. In DNA, the CDR3 is TGTGCCAGCAACCGAGCTGGGGTTGGTTGGGAGACCCAGTACTTC.

This clonotype was counted ten times or more. The chain links TRBV20-1 to TRBJ2-7, with 7 bases aligning to TRBD2. The CDR3 extends over 13 amino acids. CDR1 and CDR2 from the germline V gene are DFQATT and SNEGSKA (reference sequence). Losses at the gene ends were 5 bases for V and 0 bases for J; bases not matched to a gene: 4. CDR3 sequence (DNA): TGCAGTGCTCCCGGGACTACCTCCTACGAGCAGTACTTC. Its translation is CSAPGTTSYEQYF.

This clonotype was detected ten times or more. This chain connects TRBV7-9 to TRBJ2-1, with D possibly TRBD1 on 5 matching bases. Trimming stripped 2 bases from V and 5 bases from J, with 7 bases between. The CDR3 is 13 amino acids. CDR1 and CDR2 from the germline V gene are SEHNR and FQNEAQ (reference sequence). This chain's CDR3 is CASSLLGDNEQFF. The CDR3, as DNA: TGTGCCAGCAGCTTATTAGGGGACAATGAGCAGTTCTTC.

This clonotype was recorded at least ten times. This chain joins TRBV10-2 and TRBJ1-1; unclear D gene. CDR1 is WSHSY, CDR2 SAAADI, per germline. The V and J ends lost 2 bases and 7 bases respectively, with 5 bases between them. The CDR3 is 11 amino acids. The CDR3 sequence is CASSEGDEAFF. As DNA, the CDR3 is TGCGCCAGCAGTGAGGGTGATGAAGCTTTCTTT.

This clonotype was seen many times. The chain joins TRBV4-2 to TRBJ1-1, with TRBD1 matching over 7 bases. V was clipped by 3 bases and J by 4 bases; unmatched bases: 8. Germline CDR1 and CDR2: LGHNA and YNFKEQ. The CDR3 totals 15 residues. The CDR3 is CASSQTTGLVTEAFF. The CDR3 region has the DNA TGTGCCAGCAGCCAGACGACAGGGTTGGTCACTGAAGCTTTCTTT.

This clonotype was detected ten times or more. The chain couples TRBV18 to TRBJ1-4; possible D gene TRBD1, 5 bases. V gave up 3 bases and J gave up 0 bases, with 11 bases separating them. The CDR3 is 16 amino acids. Germline-derived CDR1 and CDR2 are KGHSH and LQKENI. This CDR3 reads CASSPRLGATNEKLFF. The CDR3 DNA is TGTGCCAGCTCACCCCGTTTGGGGGCAACTAATGAAAAACTGTTTTTT.

This clonotype was seen a few times. The gene calls are TRBV20-1 and TRBJ2-1, with D possibly TRBD2 on 6 matching bases. Germline assignment: CDR1 DFQATT and CDR2 SNEGSKA (reference sequence). The CDR3 totals 14 residues. Trimming cost V 5 bases and J 3 bases, with 14 bases left between them. CDR3 sequence reads: CSAQREYFYNEQFF. Written as DNA, the CDR3 is TGCAGTGCTCAACGGGAGTACTTCTACAATGAGCAGTTCTTC.

Comment on this clonotype: Just one base apart from a much larger clone, this may be a read error. The rearrangement links TRBV20-1 to TRBJ1-3; D may be TRBD1 (6 bases). Per the germline V gene, CDR1 is DFQATT and CDR2 is SNEGSKA (reference sequence). This CDR3 is built from 14 residues. CDR3 region: CSAPRGPSGNTIHF. CDR3 nucleotides: TGCAGTGCGCCCAGGGGCCCCTCTGGAAACACCATACATTTT.

In this sample, this clonotype turned up many times. The rearrangement links TRBV2 to TRBJ2-3; 7 bases line up with TRBD1. Germline assignment: CDR1 SNHLY and CDR2 FYNNEI. V was clipped by 2 bases and J by 4 bases; unmatched bases: 3. This CDR3 region has 14 residues. The CDR3 DNA follows: TGTGCCAGCAGTGAAACAGGGGCAGCAGATACGCAGTATTTT. Encoded protein: CASSETGAADTQYF.

This chain connects TRBV20-1 to TRBJ1-1, with D hard to call. The CDR3 extends over 13 amino acids. V was pared by 5 bases and J by 0 bases, with 10 bases between. Germline lookup yields CDR1 DFQATT and CDR2 SNEGSKA (reference sequence). CDR3 region: CSAGDLMNTEAFF. In nucleotides, the CDR3 is TGCAGTGCTGGGGATCTAATGAACACTGAAGCTTTCTTT.

This clonotype was seen many times. The chain is built from TRBV20-1 and TRBJ2-7, with 9 bases aligning to TRBD2. The CDR3 totals 14 residues. In germline, CDR1 is DFQATT, CDR2 SNEGSKA (reference sequence). With V trimmed by 2 bases and J by 5 bases, 7 bases remained unmatched. The CDR3 spells CSARTGTSWDEQYF. As DNA, the CDR3 is TGCAGTGCTAGAACCGGGACTAGCTGGGACGAGCAGTACTTC.

This clonotype was seen a handful of times. The chain has TRBV30 and TRBJ2-7; D may correspond to TRBD1 or TRBD2 (5 bases each). V gave up 2 bases and J gave up 5 bases, with 7 bases separating them. CDR3 length: 11 residues. Germline CDR1 is GTSNPN and CDR2 is SVGIG (reference sequence). The CDR3 protein is CAWSQGDEQYF. CDR3 bases: TGTGCCTGGAGTCAGGGAGACGAGCAGTACTTC. Complete variable domain (other parts from reference TRBV30 and TRBJ2-7): SQTIHQWPATLVQPVGSPLSLECTVEGTSNPNLYWYRQAAGRGLQLLFYSVGIGQISSEVPQNLSASRPQDRQFILSSKKLLLSDSGFYLCAWSQGDEQYFGPGTRLTVT.

This chain uses TRBV28 with TRBJ2-7; the D gene is possibly TRBD2 (5 bases). The germline V gene has CDR1 MDHEN and CDR2 SYDVKM. The CDR3 has 14 amino acids. Trimming took off 2 bases at V and 3 bases at J, with 11 bases between the two ends. CDR3 DNA sequence: TGTGCCAGCAGTTTAGGGCTAGCCTACTACGAGCAGTACTTC. This sequence encodes CASSLGLAYYEQYF.